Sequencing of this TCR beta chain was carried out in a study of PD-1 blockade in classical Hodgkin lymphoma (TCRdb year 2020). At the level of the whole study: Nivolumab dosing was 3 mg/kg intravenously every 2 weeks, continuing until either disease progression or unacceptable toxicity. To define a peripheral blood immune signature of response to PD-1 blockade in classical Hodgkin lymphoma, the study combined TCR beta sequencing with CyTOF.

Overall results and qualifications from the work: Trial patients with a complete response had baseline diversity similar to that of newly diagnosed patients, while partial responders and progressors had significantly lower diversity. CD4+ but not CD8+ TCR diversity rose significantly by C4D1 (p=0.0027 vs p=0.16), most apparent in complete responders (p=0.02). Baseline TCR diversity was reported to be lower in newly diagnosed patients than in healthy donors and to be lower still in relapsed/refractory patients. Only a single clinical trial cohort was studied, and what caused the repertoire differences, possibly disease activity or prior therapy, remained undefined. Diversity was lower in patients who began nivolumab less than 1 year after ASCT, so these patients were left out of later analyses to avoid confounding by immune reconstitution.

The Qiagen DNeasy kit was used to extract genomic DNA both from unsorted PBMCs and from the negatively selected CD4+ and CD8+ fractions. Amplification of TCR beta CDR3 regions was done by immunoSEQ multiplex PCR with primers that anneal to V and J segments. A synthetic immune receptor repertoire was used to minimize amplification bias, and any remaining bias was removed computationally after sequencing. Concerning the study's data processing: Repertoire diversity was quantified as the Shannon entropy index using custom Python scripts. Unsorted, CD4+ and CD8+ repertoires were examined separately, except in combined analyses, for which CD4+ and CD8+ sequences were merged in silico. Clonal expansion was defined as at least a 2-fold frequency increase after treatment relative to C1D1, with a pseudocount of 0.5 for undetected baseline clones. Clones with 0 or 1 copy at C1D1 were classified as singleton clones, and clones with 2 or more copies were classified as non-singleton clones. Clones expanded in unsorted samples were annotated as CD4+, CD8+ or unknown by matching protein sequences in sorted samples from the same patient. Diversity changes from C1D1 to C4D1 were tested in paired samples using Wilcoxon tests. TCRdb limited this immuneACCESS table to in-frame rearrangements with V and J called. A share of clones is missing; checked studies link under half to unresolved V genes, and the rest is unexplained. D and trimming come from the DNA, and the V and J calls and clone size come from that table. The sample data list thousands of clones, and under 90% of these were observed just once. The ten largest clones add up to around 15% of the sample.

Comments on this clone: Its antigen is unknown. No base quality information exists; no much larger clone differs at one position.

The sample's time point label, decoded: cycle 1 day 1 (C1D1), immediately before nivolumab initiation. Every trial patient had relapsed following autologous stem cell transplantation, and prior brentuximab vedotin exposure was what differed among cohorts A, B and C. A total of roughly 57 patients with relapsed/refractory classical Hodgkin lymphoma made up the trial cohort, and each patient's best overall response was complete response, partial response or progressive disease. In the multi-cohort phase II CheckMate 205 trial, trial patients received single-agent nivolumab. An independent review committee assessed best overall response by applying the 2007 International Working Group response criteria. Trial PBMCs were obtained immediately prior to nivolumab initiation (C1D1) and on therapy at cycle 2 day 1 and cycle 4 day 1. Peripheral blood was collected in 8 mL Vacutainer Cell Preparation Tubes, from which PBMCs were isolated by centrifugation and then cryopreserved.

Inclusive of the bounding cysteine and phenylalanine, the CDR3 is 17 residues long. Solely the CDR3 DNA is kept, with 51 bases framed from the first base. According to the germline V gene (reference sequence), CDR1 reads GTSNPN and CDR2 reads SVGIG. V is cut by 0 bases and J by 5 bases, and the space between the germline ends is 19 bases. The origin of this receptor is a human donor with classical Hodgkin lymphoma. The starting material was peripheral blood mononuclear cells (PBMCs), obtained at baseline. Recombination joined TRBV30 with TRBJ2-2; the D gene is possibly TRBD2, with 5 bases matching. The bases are TGTGCCTGGAGTGTACCGGGTCGACCCTCGGGAACCGGGGAGCTGTTTTTT. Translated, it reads CAWSVPGRPSGTGELFF.